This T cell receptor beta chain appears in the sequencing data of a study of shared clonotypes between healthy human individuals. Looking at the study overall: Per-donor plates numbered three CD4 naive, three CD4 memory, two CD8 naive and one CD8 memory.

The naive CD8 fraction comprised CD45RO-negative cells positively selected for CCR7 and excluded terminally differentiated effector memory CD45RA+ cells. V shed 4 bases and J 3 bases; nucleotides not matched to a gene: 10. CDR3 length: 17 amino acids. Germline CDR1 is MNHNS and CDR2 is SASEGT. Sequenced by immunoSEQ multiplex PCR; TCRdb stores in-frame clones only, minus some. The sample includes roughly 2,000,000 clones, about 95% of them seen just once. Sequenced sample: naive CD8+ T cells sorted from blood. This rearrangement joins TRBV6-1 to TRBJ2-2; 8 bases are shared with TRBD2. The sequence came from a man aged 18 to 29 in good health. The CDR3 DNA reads TGTGCCAGCAGTGGGGCCCTTGGACTAGCCTACACCGGGGAGCTGTTTTTT. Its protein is CASSGALGLAYTGELFF.